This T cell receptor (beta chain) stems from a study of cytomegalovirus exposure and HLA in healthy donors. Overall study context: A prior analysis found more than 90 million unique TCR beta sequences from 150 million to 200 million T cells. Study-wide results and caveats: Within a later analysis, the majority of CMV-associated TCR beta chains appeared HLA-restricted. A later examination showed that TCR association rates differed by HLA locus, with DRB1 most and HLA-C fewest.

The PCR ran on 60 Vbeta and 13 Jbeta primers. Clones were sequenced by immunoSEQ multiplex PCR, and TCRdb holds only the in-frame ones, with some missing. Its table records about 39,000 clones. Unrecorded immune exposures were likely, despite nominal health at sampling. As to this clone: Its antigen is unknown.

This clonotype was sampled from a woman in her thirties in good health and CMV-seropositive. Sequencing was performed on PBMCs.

The CDR3 loop is CASSRTGGGYTF. CDR3 DNA: TGTGCCAGTAGCCGGACAGGTGGAGGCTACACCTTC. The chain combines TRBV19 with TRBJ1-2; 7 bases align to TRBD1. Germline CDR1 LNHDA, CDR2 SQIVND (reference sequence). V lost 6 bases to trimming and J lost 8 bases; unmatched junction nucleotides: 6. This CDR3 is built from 12 residues.